This T cell receptor beta chain originates from a study of T cells after yellow fever vaccination. The study, taken as a whole, reports: Clones from primary vaccination mostly reappeared after the booster (about 97% CD4, approximately 88% CD8). In FACS-sorted repertoires, abundant clonotypes from the bulk population could appear as contaminants. There was a small share of clonotypes that showed up in both the CD4 and CD8 compartments.

A 5'RACE template-switching step, the method used to make TCR cDNA, added a universal primer site and UMIs. MiXCR, applied by TCRdb to the 5' RACE reads, yields one record per CDR3 protein. Seen here are around 140,000 distinct CDR3 sequences, about 6.2% observed once, and the top ten hold 0.5% to 0.65%. This clonotype has ten or more counts. Its matching antigen is unknown. Germline V gene lookup returns CDR1 DFQATT and CDR2 SNEGSKA (reference sequence). The CDR3 totals 15 residues. The ends lost 1 base at V and 8 bases at J; junction bases unmatched: 7. This TCR was sampled from a man between 25 and 39 years old who received the YFV17D yellow fever vaccine. The sequenced sample was CD4+ T cells sorted from PBMCs, obtained 10 days after the yellow fever booster vaccination. V is TRBV20-1 and J is TRBJ2-1, with TRBD2 identical over 11 bases. The CDR3 reads CSARVSGRAFDEQFF. CDR3 DNA: TGCAGTGCTAGAGTTAGCGGGAGGGCATTCGATGAGCAGTTCTTC.